One sample yielded the 32 T cell receptor beta chains listed below, sequenced in a study of blood T cell repertoires in COVID-19. The table came from immunoSEQ multiplex PCR; TCRdb's copy has only in-frame clones and leaves some out. The sample comprises roughly 180,000 clones, about four fifths of which are singletons, and 9.5% to 12% rests with the top ten. The sequenced sample was peripheral blood. Receptor source: a woman in her thirties or forties with COVID-19, enrolled during active disease.

V is TRBV10-3 and J is TRBJ2-7, with D perhaps matching TRBD1 (6 bases). With 7 bases removed from V and 2 bases from J, the gap between germline ends came to 9 bases. The CDR3 has 12 amino acids. Germline V gene lookup returns CDR1 ENHRY and CDR2 SYGVKD. This CDR3 is CAITTGTYEQYF. The DNA of the CDR3 is TGTGCCATCACCACAGGGACCTACGAGCAGTACTTC.

The chain's CDR3 is CASSLYRQVNTEAFF. The CDR3 DNA reads as TGTGCCAGCAGTTTATATCGACAGGTAAACACTGAAGCTTTCTTT. This chain links TRBV28 with TRBJ1-1; D perhaps matches TRBD1 (6 bases). The ends were cut back, 1 base at V and 2 bases at J, with 11 bases in the middle. The CDR3 loop spans 15 amino acids. Germline CDR1 and CDR2: MDHEN and SYDVKM.

The chain couples TRBV7-2 to TRBJ2-7; D remains ambiguous. Per the germline V gene, CDR1 is SGHTA and CDR2 is FQGNSA. Trimming took 1 base from V and 2 from J, leaving 9 bases between them. CDR3 length: 14 amino acids. The CDR3 DNA sequence: TGTGCCAGCAGCTTAGACTTCGGTACCTACGAGCAGTACTTC. It translates to CASSLDFGTYEQYF.

V is TRBV5-4 and J is TRBJ2-5, with 7 bases matching TRBD2. Germline trimming cut 7 bases from V and 2 bases from J; bases unmatched to any gene: 8. This CDR3 is built from 14 residues. The germline CDR1 and CDR2 sequences are SGHNT and YYREEE (reference sequence). CDR3 loop: CASGAGAGQETQYF. In DNA, the CDR3 is TGTGCCAGCGGGGCGGGAGCCGGGCAAGAGACCCAGTACTTC.

The rearrangement uses TRBV30 and TRBJ2-7, with a possible D match to TRBD2 (6 bases). This CDR3 has 13 amino acids. The V and J ends lost 8 bases and 7 bases respectively, with 21 bases between them. Germline values: CDR1 GTSNPN, CDR2 SVGIG (reference sequence). Here the CDR3 DNA reads TGTGCCGCCTCACTAGCATGGGATGGGGAGCAGTACTTC. Protein product: CAASLAWDGEQYF.

The chain has TRBV7-2 and TRBJ1-3, with 9 bases that match TRBD1. This CDR3 has 15 residues. V was pared by 3 bases and J by 4 bases, with 4 bases of the junction left unmatched. In germline, CDR1 is SGHTA, CDR2 FQGNSA. CDR3 in DNA: TGTGCCAGCAGCTTGGACAGGGGCCCAGGAAACACCATATATTTT. This codes for CASSLDRGPGNTIYF.

V and J are TRBV19 and TRBJ1-6; D ambiguous. Germline V lookup: CDR1 LNHDA, CDR2 SQIVND (reference sequence). V was clipped by 7 bases and J by 0 bases, with 7 bases between them. The CDR3 runs to 14 residues. The CDR3, as DNA: TGTGCCAGTAATGGCGGCTCCTATAATTCACCCCTCCACTTT. Its translation is CASNGGSYNSPLHF.

This clone came up once. V is TRBV24-1 and J is TRBJ2-3; a possible D gene is TRBD2 (7 bases). Germline V gene data show CDR1 as KGHDR and CDR2 as SFDVKD. V was trimmed by 3 bases and J by 6 bases, leaving 15 bases between them. CDR3 size: 15 residues. The CDR3 region is CATSDPSGGRDTQYF. The CDR3 DNA reads as TGTGCCACCAGTGATCCGTCGGGGGGCCGGGATACGCAGTATTTT.

In DNA form, the CDR3 reads TGTGCCAGCACTTTAGACAGCCCCGCCGGCTACACCTTC. Translation gives CASTLDSPAGYTF. The chain uses TRBV6-5 and TRBJ1-2, with D possibly matching TRBD1 (5 bases). Germline loops: CDR1 MNHEY, CDR2 SVGAGI. The V gene lost 7 bases and the J gene lost 8 bases, with 17 bases spanning the gap. This CDR3 comprises 13 residues.

V usage is TRBV18 and J usage is TRBJ2-1; possible D gene TRBD2, 6 bases. V shed 5 bases and J shed 7 bases, with 18 bases lying between them. The CDR3 runs 15 residues. Germline values: CDR1 KGHSH, CDR2 LQKENI. The CDR3 loop is CASSLSSALLNEQFF. In DNA, the CDR3 is TGTGCCAGCTCATTATCTAGCGCTTTGTTAAATGAGCAGTTCTTC.

V and J are TRBV11-2 and TRBJ2-7, with D perhaps matching TRBD2 (6 bases). The CDR3 length is 13 residues. The ends were cut back, 4 bases at V and 6 bases at J, with 13 bases in the middle. Germline assignment: CDR1 SGHAT and CDR2 FQNNGV. CDR3 sequence reads: CASSSDSGFEQYV. Written as DNA, the CDR3 is TGTGCCAGCAGCTCAGACAGCGGGTTCGAGCAGTACGTC.

This clone is a singleton in its sample. The genes are TRBV2 and TRBJ1-5, with D uncertain. Germline assignment: CDR1 SNHLY and CDR2 FYNNEI. The CDR3 has 14 amino acids. V lost 2 bases to trimming and J lost 4 bases, with 9 bases between them. CDR3 in amino acids: CASSERRKNQPQHF. The CDR3 DNA follows: TGTGCCAGCAGTGAAAGGCGGAAGAATCAGCCCCAGCATTTT. The complete variable domain, with remaining parts taken from reference TRBV2 and TRBJ1-5, reads EPEVTQTPSHQVTQMGQEVILRCVPISNHLYFYWYRQILGQKVEFLVSFYNNEISEKSEIFDDQFSVERPDGSNFTLKIRSTKLEDSAMYFCASSERRKNQPQHFGDGTRLSIL.

J is TRBJ2-1 and V is TRBV30, with D uncertain. The CDR3 is made up of 13 amino acids. Trimming cost V 4 bases and J 4 bases, with 11 bases left between them. Germline CDR1 and CDR2: GTSNPN and SVGIG (reference sequence). The CDR3 sequence: CAWKRPSYNEQFF. CDR3 DNA: TGTGCCTGGAAAAGGCCTAGTTACAATGAGCAGTTCTTC.

The chain recombines TRBV29-1 with TRBJ1-4; D is unresolved. Trimming pared 0 bases from V and 8 bases from J, leaving 4 bases between. The V gene's germline CDR1 is SQVTM and CDR2 ANQGSEA. This CDR3 region has 11 residues. The CDR3: CSVEDQEKLFF. The CDR3 DNA reads TGCAGCGTTGAAGATCAGGAAAAACTGTTTTTT.

The DNA for the CDR3 is TGTGCCAGCATGGTCCTACAAGAGGGTACCGGGGAGCTGTTTTTT. This gives the protein CASMVLQEGTGELFF. The rearrangement uses TRBV2 and TRBJ2-2, with D maybe TRBD2 (5 bases). The ends were cut back, 7 bases at V and 5 bases at J, with 17 bases in the middle. The germline V gene has CDR1 SNHLY and CDR2 FYNNEI. This CDR3 has 15 residues.

The chain combines TRBV10-3 with TRBJ2-2; possibly TRBD2 for D (6 bases). CDR3 length: 14 amino acids. V lost 6 bases and J lost 0, with 8 bases in between. Germline V CDR1 and CDR2: ENHRY, SYGVKD. CDR3 sequence: CAIRRLANTGELFF. DNA of the CDR3: TGTGCCATCAGACGACTAGCGAACACCGGGGAGCTGTTTTTT.

V and J are TRBV6-5 and TRBJ2-5; 8 nucleotides align to TRBD1. The ends lost 5 bases at V and 4 bases at J; junction bases unmatched: 9. The germline CDR1 and CDR2 sequences are MNHEY and SVGAGI. The CDR3 consists of 15 residues. CDR3 amino acids: CASSRSGTGGETQYF. The DNA for the CDR3 is TGTGCCAGCAGTCGTTCCGGGACAGGTGGAGAGACCCAGTACTTC.

This clone occurred once. J is TRBJ1-4 and V is TRBV5-4; D may be TRBD1 (6 bases). In germline, CDR1 is SGHNT, CDR2 YYREEE (reference sequence). V was cut by 4 bases and J by 0 bases, with 10 bases left in between. The CDR3 length is 15 residues. The CDR3 here is CASSRAGATNEKLFF. The CDR3 bases are TGTGCCAGCAGCCGAGCAGGGGCAACTAATGAAAAACTGTTTTTT.

As for this clone: Other DNA sequences from this sample encode an identical CDR3 as well. The chain joins TRBV2 to TRBJ2-3; 10 nucleotides line up with TRBD2. Germline CDR1 reads SNHLY; CDR2 reads FYNNEI. This CDR3 is 15 amino acids long. V lost 6 bases, J lost 1 base, and 4 bases stayed unmatched. The CDR3 DNA reads TGTGCCAGCAGCCCGCTAGCGGGGGGCACAGATACGCAGTATTTT. Its translation: CASSPLAGGTDTQYF.

J is TRBJ2-7 and V is TRBV2, with 8 bases lining up with TRBD2. The CDR3 is 14 residues long. The J segment lost 0 bases and the V segment lost 6 bases, leaving 4 bases of the junction unmatched. Looked up from germline, CDR1 is SNHLY and CDR2 is FYNNEI. The chain's CDR3 is CASSPSGSSYEQYF. In DNA, the CDR3 is TGTGCCAGCAGCCCGAGCGGGAGCTCCTACGAGCAGTACTTC.

This chain links TRBV6-5 with TRBJ2-2, with D maybe TRBD1 (6 bases). Trimming took off 0 bases at V and 4 bases at J, with 12 bases between the two ends. Germline CDR1 reads MNHEY; CDR2 reads SVGAGI. CDR3 size: 16 residues. The CDR3 DNA sequence: TGTGCCAGCAGTTACTCGATTATAGGGGGCACCGGGGAGCTGTTTTTT. Translation: CASSYSIIGGTGELFF.

The rearrangement links TRBV7-9 to TRBJ2-7, with D perhaps matching TRBD2 (5 bases). Trimming cost V 1 base and J 3 bases, with 19 bases left between them. This CDR3 has 17 residues. Germline lookup yields CDR1 SEHNR and CDR2 FQNEAQ (reference sequence). CDR3 sequence: CASSLVKGGYSGYEQYF. The CDR3 nucleotides are TGTGCCAGCAGCTTAGTTAAGGGCGGGTACTCAGGCTACGAGCAGTACTTC.

The genes are TRBV2 and TRBJ2-5, with TRBD1 matching 7 bases. The ends lost 5 bases at V and 0 bases at J; junction bases unmatched: 9. This CDR3 contains 16 residues. Germline assignment: CDR1 SNHLY and CDR2 FYNNEI. This CDR3 is CASSRYRGNYQETQYF. The DNA of the CDR3 is TGTGCCAGCAGTAGATACAGGGGAAACTACCAAGAGACCCAGTACTTC.

The J gene is TRBJ2-5, the V gene TRBV4-1, with TRBD2 as a possible D gene (6 bases). CDR1 MGHRA and CDR2 YSYEKL come from the germline V gene. V lost 4 bases and J 5 bases, leaving 14 bases between the germline ends. The CDR3 extends over 14 amino acids. This chain's CDR3 is CASSLTRGWETQYF. In DNA form, the CDR3 reads TGCGCCAGCAGCCTCACACGGGGGTGGGAGACCCAGTACTTC.

The J gene is TRBJ2-3, the V gene TRBV2; no clear D gene. The CDR3 loop spans 14 amino acids. CDR1 is SNHLY, CDR2 FYNNEI, per germline. Trimming removed 5 bases at V and 3 bases at J, with 12 bases between. CDR3 DNA sequence: TGTGCCAGCAGTTACAGCCATCTGACAGATACGCAGTATTTT. It specifies CASSYSHLTDTQYF.

This chain uses TRBV29-1 with TRBJ1-2; D uncertain. CDR3 length: 11 amino acids. Trimming cost V 6 bases and J 6 bases, with 11 bases left between them. The germline gives CDR1 SQVTM, CDR2 ANQGSEA. The CDR3 loop reads CSVSGLDGYTF. The CDR3 DNA is TGCAGCGTCTCAGGCCTGGATGGCTACACCTTC.

V usage is TRBV2 and J usage is TRBJ1-2; possibly TRBD1 for D (5 bases). The germline V gene encodes CDR1 SNHLY and CDR2 FYNNEI. The CDR3 consists of 13 residues. With 6 bases removed from V and 5 bases from J, the gap between germline ends came to 13 bases. CDR3 amino acids: CASRDNVAYGYTF. CDR3 nucleotide sequence: TGTGCCAGCAGGGACAACGTCGCTTATGGCTACACCTTC.

The CDR3 nucleotides are TGTGCCTGGAGTGAGCCGACAGGGCTAGCATGGGAGCAGTACTTC. Protein sequence: CAWSEPTGLAWEQYF. The chain couples TRBV30 to TRBJ2-7; TRBD1 matches at 7 bases. J lost 7 bases, V lost 1 base, and 13 bases had no gene match. Germline V gene data show CDR1 as GTSNPN and CDR2 as SVGIG (reference sequence). CDR3 length equals 15 residues.

The table lists this clone with a few counts. The chain carries TRBV7-3 and TRBJ2-3; D is possibly TRBD2 (6 bases). The germline gives CDR1 SGHTA, CDR2 FQGTGA. Trimming pared 0 bases from V and 4 bases from J, leaving 11 bases between. The CDR3 loop spans 15 amino acids. CDR3 bases: TGTGCCAGCAGCTTAACGGGACTCGCACCAGATACGCAGTATTTT. Residues: CASSLTGLAPDTQYF.

The chain is built from TRBV27 and TRBJ1-2; 7 bases align to TRBD1. CDR3 size: 13 residues. The junction had 2 bases not matched to a gene; V was cut back by 5 bases and J by 2 bases. Germline V gene data show CDR1 as MNHEY and CDR2 as SMNVEV (reference sequence). CDR3 nucleotides: TGTGCCAGCAGTGCGACAGGGAACTATGGCTACACCTTC. This sequence encodes CASSATGNYGYTF.

The rearrangement links TRBV18 to TRBJ2-7, with TRBD1 identical over 9 bases. The length of the CDR3 is 14 residues. J gave up 6 bases and V 6 bases, and 9 bases lay outside the gene matches. Germline CDR1 and CDR2: KGHSH and LQKENI. The CDR3 loop is CASSPKTGGAEQYV. DNA for the CDR3: TGTGCCAGCTCCCCGAAAACAGGGGGCGCCGAGCAGTACGTC.

The chain couples TRBV21-1 to TRBJ2-1; the table assigns TRBD2, which was not confirmed against the DNA. TRBV21-1 is flagged as a pseudogene. The CDR3 has 20 amino acids. The CDR3 loop is CASSSRTVVTSGRAIYEQFF. The CDR3 nucleotides are TGTGCCAGCAGCTCCCGTACAGTAGTAACTAGCGGGAGGGCCATCTATGAGCAGTTCTTC.